The source of this T cell receptor (beta chain) is a study of cytomegalovirus exposure and HLA in healthy donors. Study-level points and caveats: A later analysis found common viral pathogens apparently linked to several of the most significant clusters. A further, later analysis showed that HLA-associated TCR beta chains (compared with equally common others) were more clonally expanded. CMV antigen specificity was confirmed in vitro for three CMV-associated chains.

Worth noting for this clone: The antigen remains undetermined.

PCR primers comprised 60 Vbeta and 13 Jbeta primers. Repertoires were generated with immunoSEQ multiplex PCR, while TCRdb's copy carries only in-frame clones and drops some. The sample has approximately 120,000 clones; roughly 18% are singletons. CDR1 is SNHLY and CDR2 is FYNNEI in the germline V gene. There are 16 residues in the CDR3. J lost 4 bases, V lost 7 bases, and 7 bases had no gene match. This chain connects TRBV2 to TRBJ2-3, with 14 bases fitting TRBD2. Sequenced sample: PBMCs. This sequence was found in a female donor in good health and CMV-seropositive. The CDR3: CASTRGTSGGPDTQYF. DNA of the CDR3: TGTGCCAGCACCCGAGGGACTAGCGGGGGTCCAGATACGCAGTATTTT.